The 27 T cell receptor beta chains below were found in one sample sequenced in a study of PD-1 blockade in classical Hodgkin lymphoma. The time point denotes: cycle 4 day 1 (C4D1), after less than 7 weeks of nivolumab. Each patient relapsed following autologous stem cell transplantation, and prior brentuximab vedotin exposure differed. Some clones are missing from TCRdb's copy, which holds only in-frame ones; the method was immunoSEQ multiplex PCR. This repertoire shows roughly 64,000 clones, under 95% found once; its top ten account for approximately 10%. This sample comprised peripheral blood mononuclear cells (PBMCs), obtained before the fourth cycle of nivolumab. The receptors were gathered from a human donor with classical Hodgkin lymphoma.

The rearrangement joins TRBV19 to TRBJ2-7; D call uncertain. This CDR3 is built from 13 residues. The V and J ends lost 4 bases and 6 bases respectively, with 13 bases between them. Germline V gene sequence: CDR1 LNHDA, CDR2 SQIVND (reference sequence). The CDR3 spells CASSTGSFSEQYF. The DNA for the CDR3 is TGTGCCAGTAGTACAGGCAGCTTTTCCGAGCAGTACTTC. Combining the CDR3 with reference TRBV19 and TRBJ2-7 gives the whole variable domain DGGITQSPKYLFRKEGQNVTLSCEQNLNHDAMYWYRQDPGQGLRLIYYSQIVNDFQKGDIAEGYSVSREKKESFPLTVTSAQKNPTAFYLCASSTGSFSEQYFGPGTRLTVT.

The CDR3 loop is CASSLSARGPYSNYGYTF. The CDR3 DNA is TGTGCCAGCAGTTTATCGGCCAGGGGCCCCTATTCTAACTATGGCTACACCTTC. V gene TRBV27 combines with J gene TRBJ1-2; D is perhaps TRBD1 (6 bases). The CDR3 consists of 18 residues. V was cut by 0 bases and J by 0 bases, with 17 bases left in between. Germline V gene lookup returns CDR1 MNHEY and CDR2 SMNVEV (reference sequence).

This clone was observed a single time. The chain employs TRBV7-6 and TRBJ1-4; D call uncertain. CDR3 length: 15 residues. V lost 5 bases and J 11 bases, leaving 21 bases between the germline ends. Germline V gene sequence: CDR1 SGHVS, CDR2 FNYEAQ. The CDR3 loop reads CASSGSHSIGLKLFF. CDR3 nucleotide sequence: TGTGCCAGCAGCGGGTCCCACTCCATAGGATTGAAACTGTTTTTT.

This chain connects TRBV10-1 to TRBJ2-3, with D perhaps matching TRBD2 (5 bases). V shed 5 bases and J shed 8 bases, with 17 bases lying between them. The CDR3 contains 14 residues. The V gene's germline CDR1 is WNHNN and CDR2 SYGVQD (reference sequence). The CDR3 here is CASSFGLSTSTQYF. The CDR3 DNA is TGCGCCAGCAGTTTTGGACTTAGCACAAGTACGCAGTATTTT.

This chain joins TRBV5-1 and TRBJ2-7; D possibly uses TRBD1 or TRBD2 (5 bases each). V was shortened by 0 bases and J by 0 bases, with 10 bases between the two germline ends. The CDR3 runs 15 residues. Germline CDR1 reads SGHRS; CDR2 reads YFSETQ. The CDR3 is CASSLGGSPSYEQYF. The CDR3 DNA reads as TGCGCCAGCAGCTTGGGGGGGTCCCCCTCCTACGAGCAGTACTTC.

This clone occurred once. J is TRBJ1-1 and V is TRBV19, with a tentative D call TRBD1 (6 bases). V gave up 4 bases and J gave up 5 bases, with 17 bases separating them. Germline lookup yields CDR1 LNHDA and CDR2 SQIVND (reference sequence). The CDR3 consists of 15 residues. The CDR3 is CASSTPRGIETEAFF. For the CDR3, the DNA is TGTGCCAGTAGTACCCCGAGGGGGATTGAGACTGAAGCTTTCTTT.

By share of the sample, this clone is medium-sized (0.01 to 0.1%). DNA of the CDR3: TGTGCCAGTAGTATAGATCCCTCATGGAGGGATGGCTACACCTTC. This sequence encodes CASSIDPSWRDGYTF. The genes are TRBV19 and TRBJ1-2; no clear D gene. Trimming left V 0 bases short and J 6 bases short, with 14 bases between. The CDR3 extends over 15 amino acids. The germline gives CDR1 LNHDA, CDR2 SQIVND (reference sequence).

This chain joins TRBV2 and TRBJ2-5; D remains ambiguous. CDR1 and CDR2 (germline): SNHLY, FYNNEI. The CDR3 is 15 amino acids. Trimming cost V 0 bases and J 0 bases, with 8 bases left between them. This CDR3 is CASSEAVVDQETQYF. The CDR3 bases are TGTGCCAGCAGTGAAGCGGTGGTAGACCAAGAGACCCAGTACTTC.

The chain has TRBV7-8 and TRBJ2-5; D not resolved. Germline V CDR1 and CDR2: SGHVS, FQNEAQ. The V end lost 2 bases, the J end lost 1 base, and 8 bases lay between the germline ends. The CDR3 is 14 residues long. CDR3 sequence reads: CASSLLVGQETQYF. The CDR3 DNA is TGTGCCAGCAGCTTACTCGTTGGCCAAGAGACCCAGTACTTC.

The chain uses TRBV5-6 and TRBJ1-6, with TRBD1 as a possible D gene (5 bases). Trimming left V 6 bases short and J 9 bases short, with 22 bases between. Germline V lookup: CDR1 SGHDT, CDR2 YYEEEE. This CDR3 region has 16 residues. The CDR3 DNA sequence: TGTGCCAGCATAACAGGCTCAGAGGGACTTACTTCACCCCTCCACTTT. Residues: CASITGSEGLTSPLHF. Full variable domain (rest looked up from reference TRBV5-6 and TRBJ1-6): DAGVTQSPTHLIKTRGQQVTLRCSPKSGHDTVSWYQQALGQGPQFIFQYYEEEERQRGNFPDRFSGHQFPNYSSELNVNALLLGDSALYLCASITGSEGLTSPLHFGNGTRLTVT.

The chain is built from TRBV6-5 and TRBJ1-2, with D unclear. Trimming stripped 3 bases from V and 8 bases from J, with 13 bases between. Germline CDR1 reads MNHEY; CDR2 reads SVGAGI. The CDR3 loop spans 13 amino acids. CDR3 sequence reads: CASSYQAAGGYTF. In DNA, the CDR3 is TGTGCCAGCAGTTATCAAGCCGCCGGGGGCTACACCTTC.

This chain uses TRBV5-1 with TRBJ1-1; 8 nucleotides align to TRBD1. The CDR3 contains 16 residues. After removal of 4 bases from V and 0 bases from J, the junction contained 8 bases not matched to a gene. Germline values: CDR1 SGHRS, CDR2 YFSETQ. The DNA of the CDR3 is TGCGCCAGCAGCACCGACAGGGGCGTGATGAACACTGAAGCTTTCTTT. This sequence encodes CASSTDRGVMNTEAFF.

The chain joins TRBV6-1 to TRBJ1-5, with a weak D call TRBD1 (6 bases). Per the germline V gene, CDR1 is MNHNS and CDR2 is SASEGT. The V end was cut by 7 bases, the J end by 5 bases, with 12 bases between. There are 13 residues in the CDR3. The CDR3 loop is CASNRQEDQPQHF. CDR3 nucleotide sequence: TGTGCCAGCAATAGACAGGAAGATCAGCCCCAGCATTTT.

This clone was counted once. The gene calls are TRBV27 and TRBJ2-1; no clear D gene. V was clipped by 3 bases and J by 7 bases, with 10 bases between them. CDR3 length: 13 amino acids. The germline V gene has CDR1 MNHEY and CDR2 SMNVEV (reference sequence). CDR3 DNA sequence: TGTGCCAGCAGTTTCTCCCTGGGGAATGAGCAGTTCTTC. Residues: CASSFSLGNEQFF.

A single count supports this clone. The V gene is TRBV6-5, the J gene TRBJ2-7; D gene ambiguous. Trimming shortened V by 2 bases and J by 3 bases, and 8 bases separated the two germline ends. The germline V gene encodes CDR1 MNHEY and CDR2 SVGAGI. The CDR3 is 13 residues long. Here the CDR3 reads CASSYSHHYEQYF. CDR3 nucleotide sequence: TGTGCCAGCAGTTACAGCCACCACTACGAGCAGTACTTC.

This clone appeared a single time. The chain carries TRBV27 and TRBJ1-6; D unclear. This CDR3 region has 15 residues. V lost 2 bases to trimming and J lost 6 bases, with 11 bases between them. The germline V gene has CDR1 MNHEY and CDR2 SMNVEV (reference sequence). CDR3 DNA: TGTGCCAGCAGTTTAGGGCGGACCCCTAATTCACCCCTCCACTTT. This sequence encodes CASSLGRTPNSPLHF.

J is TRBJ1-5 and V is TRBV13, with D possibly TRBD1 on 6 matching bases. The CDR3 totals 14 residues. Trimming removed 4 bases at V and 5 bases at J, with 12 bases between. Germline V gene sequence: CDR1 PRHDT, CDR2 FYEKMQ (reference sequence). The CDR3 here is CASSSRGGDQPQHF. CDR3 in DNA: TGTGCCAGCAGCTCCAGGGGAGGGGATCAGCCCCAGCATTTT.

The CDR3 spells CASSKEIQETQYF. CDR3 DNA: TGTGCCAGCAGTAAGGAGATCCAAGAGACCCAGTACTTC. The gene calls are TRBV2 and TRBJ2-5; no firm D call. Between the trimmed V and J ends, which lost 5 bases and 1 base, there was a span of 8 bases. Germline-derived CDR1 and CDR2 are SNHLY and FYNNEI. The CDR3 consists of 13 residues.

The chain carries TRBV2 and TRBJ2-5, with TRBD1 identical over 7 bases. The CDR3 loop spans 16 amino acids. Looked up from germline, CDR1 is SNHLY and CDR2 is FYNNEI. Trimming cost V 3 bases and J 1 base; bases outside gene matches: 8. CDR3 residues: CASSDQIQGTQETQYF. The CDR3, as DNA: TGTGCCAGCAGTGACCAAATACAGGGGACCCAAGAGACCCAGTACTTC. The full variable domain, its missing parts supplied by reference TRBV2 and TRBJ2-5, is EPEVTQTPSHQVTQMGQEVILRCVPISNHLYFYWYRQILGQKVEFLVSFYNNEISEKSEIFDDQFSVERPDGSNFTLKIRSTKLEDSAMYFCASSDQIQGTQETQYFGPGTRLLVL.

In this sample, this clone turned up once. The V call is TRBV4-1, the J call TRBJ1-1; D gene ambiguous. The CDR3 runs 15 residues. The V and J ends lost 3 bases and 3 bases respectively, with 14 bases between them. In germline, CDR1 is MGHRA, CDR2 YSYEKL. CDR3 residues: CASSQVGLKDTEAFF. CDR3 DNA sequence: TGCGCCAGCAGCCAGGTCGGCCTCAAGGACACTGAAGCTTTCTTT.

This chain joins TRBV7-2 and TRBJ2-3; D is possibly TRBD2 (6 bases). From germline, CDR1 is SGHTA and CDR2 FQGNSA. The ends were cut back, 1 base at V and 9 bases at J, with 11 bases in the middle. This CDR3 spans 13 amino acids. The CDR3 loop reads CASSLGRESTQYF. For the CDR3, the DNA is TGTGCCAGCAGCTTAGGCCGGGAGAGCACGCAGTATTTT.

The chain combines TRBV5-1 with TRBJ1-5, with D perhaps matching TRBD1 (6 bases). V was pared by 1 base and J by 4 bases, with 12 bases between. The CDR3 runs 15 residues. CDR1 is SGHRS, CDR2 YFSETQ, per germline. CDR3 loop: CASSLRAGVNQPQHF. Written as DNA, the CDR3 is TGCGCCAGCAGCTTGAGGGCAGGGGTGAATCAGCCCCAGCATTTT.

The chain uses TRBV27 and TRBJ1-5; D unresolved. The length of the CDR3 is 16 residues. V lost 5 bases, J lost 0 bases, and 14 bases lay in between. The germline CDR1 and CDR2 sequences are MNHEY and SMNVEV (reference sequence). CDR3: CASSQQELYSNQPQHF. CDR3 bases: TGTGCCAGCAGTCAGCAGGAGCTCTATAGCAATCAGCCCCAGCATTTT.

This chain links TRBV6-5 with TRBJ1-6; TRBD1 might be the D (5 bases). Germline V gene lookup returns CDR1 MNHEY and CDR2 SVGAGI. There are 15 residues in the CDR3. V was shortened by 3 bases and J by 5 bases, with 11 bases between the two germline ends. CDR3 amino acids: CASSYVGAHNSPLHF. In DNA form, the CDR3 reads TGTGCCAGCAGTTATGTAGGGGCCCATAATTCACCCCTCCACTTT.

CDR3 bases: TGCAGCGTAGGGCAACAAGAGACCCAGTACTTC. Residues: CSVGQQETQYF. The V call is TRBV29-1, the J call TRBJ2-5; no reliable D call. This CDR3 comprises 11 residues. V was cut by 6 bases and J by 2 bases, with 7 bases left in between. Per germline, CDR1 SQVTM and CDR2 ANQGSEA.

This chain uses TRBV5-4 with TRBJ2-3; no firm D call. The CDR3 spans 16 residues. The ends were cut back, 2 bases at V and 2 bases at J, with 15 bases in the middle. The V gene's germline CDR1 is SGHNT and CDR2 YYREEE (reference sequence). The CDR3 coding sequence is TGTGCCAGCAGCTTAAGTTCGGCCTTACTCACAGATACGCAGTATTTT. Protein: CASSLSSALLTDTQYF.

This clone came up once. V is TRBV20-1 and J is TRBJ2-1, with D hard to call. CDR3 size: 11 residues. The V end was cut by 3 bases, the J end by 8 bases, with 8 bases between. The germline V gene encodes CDR1 DFQATT and CDR2 SNEGSKA (reference sequence). The CDR3 loop reads CSASTPDEQFF. The CDR3 DNA reads as TGCAGTGCTAGTACGCCGGATGAGCAGTTCTTC.